The source of this T cell receptor (beta chain) is a study of monozygotic twins with inflammatory bowel disease (dated by TCRdb to about 2019). The study in broad terms: In total, roughly 28 monozygotic twin pairs made up the full study: 19 Danish pairs, all IBD-discordant, plus nine German pairs, of which four were IBD-concordant and five were IBD-discordant. Each individual had, on average, about 151 000 unique TCRalpha sequences and 181 000 unique TCRbeta sequences available for analysis. Within discordant pairs, disease-associated traits were sought mainly by comparing IBD patients with their genetically identical healthy co-twins. On the study overall, not on this receptor specifically: No difference in repertoire similarity was observed between concordant and discordant twins, possibly owing to limited statistical power. The analysis was unable to tell apart different T cell subtypes. Because patients were on differing immunosuppressive treatments, the repertoires may have picked up extra background noise and inter-individual variability. Compared with healthy twins, IBD patients had fewer clonotypes in common with other individuals, a difference most pronounced in patients showing signs of disease activity. TCRbeta repertoire diversity, by inverse Simpson index, was decreased in IBD patients compared with their healthy co-twins. The results gave no support for a single strong signal or clonotype linked to IBD.

Library preparation used 5' RACE. For each TCR library, 3,000 to 4,000 ng of total RNA was used. For each sample, cDNA synthesis with SMARTScribe reverse transcriptase was split into eight separate reactions. During cDNA synthesis, unique molecular identifiers containing a 6-nucleotide sample barcode were introduced by template switching. TCRalpha and TCRbeta cDNA was amplified in two nested PCRs of 16 and 9 cycles, and bead purification was carried out after each PCR. Before amplification, the cDNA was both treated with uracil DNA-glycosylase and purified with the QIAquick PCR purification kit. In the second PCR, Illumina TruSeq-compatible adapters and sample-specific barcodes were added. TapeStation and Qubit were used to check library quality and concentration, and 5 to 6.5 ng of each library went into the pool. The pooled libraries were sequenced with 2 x 100 bp reads and custom sequencing primers on an Illumina HiSeq2500 single-index Rapid Run. Per the original workflow: UMI-based consensus assembly with MiGEC version 1.2.6 was used to correct PCR and sequencing errors. MiXCR version 2.1.1 was used to carry out V(D)J alignment, clonotype assembly and CDR3 extraction. Gene usage, clonotype sharing and MAIT/NKT TCR abundance were normalised by analysing the top 1000, 10 000 and 20 000 clonotypes per sample. Diversity was computed as the inverse Simpson index with the vegan R package after downsampling to 27 000 UMIs. Paired Mann-Whitney U tests on discordant twin pairs were used, with Benjamini-Hochberg multiple-testing correction. TCRdb reprocessed the reads; each CDR3 protein sequence makes one entry, and DNA is unavailable. V and J calls and clone size were set by TCRdb, not the authors. The sample table gives over 110,000 distinct CDR3 sequences. The top ten clones comprise 2.4% of the sample.

The CDR3 has 17 amino acids, counting the end cysteine and phenylalanine. Only the protein is on record. The germline V gene encodes CDR1 LGHDT and CDR2 YNNKEL (reference sequence). A 2.5 ml peripheral blood sample was drawn into PAXgene tubes per donor and stored at -80°C. Total RNA was isolated from whole blood with the PAXgene blood miRNA kit on an automated QIAcube, without T cell sorting. Peripheral blood from monozygotic twin pairs, either concordant or discordant for inflammatory bowel disease, underwent deep TCRalpha and TCRbeta repertoire profiling that used unique molecular barcoding. Smoking habits were recorded for all twin pairs, and individuals were classified as current, former or never smokers. Concerning this clonotype: This receptor's antigen is unknown.

Sequenced input: blood. This sequence originates from a human donor with ulcerative colitis or Crohn's disease, or a healthy co-twin of an affected twin (not recorded which). Here the chain combines TRBV3-1 and TRBJ2-6; no DNA is available, so the TRBD1 call from TCRdb remains unchecked. The CDR3 loop reads CASSYGTGRSGANVLTF.